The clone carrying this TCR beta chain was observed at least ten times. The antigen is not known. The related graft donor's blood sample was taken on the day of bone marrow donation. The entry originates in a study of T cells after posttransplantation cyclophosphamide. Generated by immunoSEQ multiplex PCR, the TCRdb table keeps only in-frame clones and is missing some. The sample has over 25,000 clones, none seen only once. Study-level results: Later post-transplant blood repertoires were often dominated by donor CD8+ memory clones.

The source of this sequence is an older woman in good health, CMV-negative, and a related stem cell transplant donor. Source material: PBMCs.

CDR3 sequence (DNA): TGTGCCACCAGCAGAGATGGAGCCGACAGGGGTGGTCAGCCCCAGCATTTT. Amino acids: CATSRDGADRGGQPQHF. J is TRBJ1-5 and V is TRBV15; 8 bases align to TRBD1. CDR3 size: 17 residues. Germline CDR1 reads LNHNV; CDR2 reads YYDKDF (reference sequence). J gave up 6 bases and V 0 bases, and 10 bases lay outside the gene matches.